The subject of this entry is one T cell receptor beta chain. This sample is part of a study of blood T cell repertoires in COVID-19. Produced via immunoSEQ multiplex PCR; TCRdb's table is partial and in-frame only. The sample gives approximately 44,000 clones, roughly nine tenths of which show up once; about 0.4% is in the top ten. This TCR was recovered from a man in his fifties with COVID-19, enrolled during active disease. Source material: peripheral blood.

In DNA, the CDR3 is TGTGCCAGCTCACCATCTGGAGCGTACGAGCAGTACTTC. As protein: CASSPSGAYEQYF. This sequence joins TRBV18 and TRBJ2-7; D remains unclear. The CDR3 length is 13 residues. With 2 bases removed from V and 4 bases from J, the gap between germline ends came to 9 bases. Per germline, CDR1 KGHSH and CDR2 LQKENI.